Presented here are 16 T cell receptor beta chains from one specimen sequenced in a study of blood T cell repertoires in COVID-19. Libraries were prepared by immunoSEQ multiplex PCR; TCRdb keeps only in-frame clonotypes and omits some of them. The sample shows around 84,000 clones, about 78% of them seen only once. Sequencing input: peripheral blood. The receptor set was obtained from a man in his 60s with COVID-19, enrolled during active disease.

The chain uses TRBV5-6 and TRBJ2-7; 9 nucleotides line up with TRBD1. Trimming took 3 bases from V and 5 from J; bases not matched to a gene: 12. This CDR3 spans 16 amino acids. In germline, CDR1 is SGHDT, CDR2 YYEEEE. CDR3 DNA sequence: TGTGCCAGCAGCTCAGAACGGACAGGGGCCCCAAACGAGCAGTACTTC. Translating it yields CASSSERTGAPNEQYF.

On this clone: A much larger clone lies a single base off, so this may be a read error. The chain is built from TRBV11-2 and TRBJ2-7, with a possible D match to TRBD1 (6 bases). Germline values: CDR1 SGHAT, CDR2 FQNNGV. The CDR3 runs 12 residues. V was trimmed by 5 bases and J by 4 bases, leaving 9 bases between them. The CDR3 reads CASSGQGYEQYF. The CDR3 nucleotides read TGTGCCAGCAGCGGCCAGGGGTACGAGCAGTACTTC.

The chain employs TRBV4-3 and TRBJ2-7, with D possibly matching TRBD1 (5 bases). This CDR3 is built from 13 residues. Germline CDR1 reads LGHNA; CDR2 reads YSLEER. V lost 0 bases and J lost 3, with 6 bases in between. The CDR3 is CASSQDQGYEQYF. CDR3 DNA sequence: TGCGCCAGCAGCCAAGATCAGGGCTACGAGCAGTACTTC.

A remark on this clone: Other nucleotide sequences in the sample specify the same CDR3. The gene calls are TRBV7-3 and TRBJ2-1; D is unclear. The V gene lost 2 bases and the J gene lost 10 bases, with 9 bases spanning the gap. There are 12 residues in the CDR3. The germline gives CDR1 SGHTA, CDR2 FQGTGA. The CDR3 here is CASSLPAGEQFF. The CDR3 DNA reads as TGTGCCAGCAGCTTACCAGCCGGGGAGCAGTTCTTC.

The J gene is TRBJ2-2, the V gene TRBV2; the match to TRBD1 covers 12 bases. After removal of 6 bases from V and 7 bases from J, the junction contained 6 bases not matched to a gene. This CDR3 is 15 amino acids long. Germline CDR1 is SNHLY and CDR2 is FYNNEI. CDR3 sequence: CASRGTGGLVGELFF. CDR3 coding DNA: TGTGCCAGCAGGGGGACAGGGGGCTTGGTCGGGGAGCTGTTTTTT.

The chain has TRBV19 and TRBJ2-3; TRBD2 matches 12 bases. The trim removed 8 bases at V and 4 bases at J, leaving 1 base unmatched. From germline, CDR1 is LNHDA and CDR2 SQIVND (reference sequence). The CDR3 covers 13 residues. The CDR3 bases are TGTGCCAGTCTAGCGGGAGGGGCAGATACGCAGTATTTT. It yields the protein CASLAGGADTQYF.

The J gene is TRBJ2-7, the V gene TRBV19, with 7 bases identical to TRBD1. This CDR3 spans 14 amino acids. V dropped 2 bases and J dropped 2; count of bases not matched to a gene: 3. Germline V gene sequence: CDR1 LNHDA, CDR2 SQIVND (reference sequence). The CDR3 region is CASSIWQGAYEQYF. The DNA of the CDR3 is TGTGCCAGTAGTATATGGCAGGGGGCCTACGAGCAGTACTTC. Full variable domain (missing parts from reference TRBV19 and TRBJ2-7): DGGITQSPKYLFRKEGQNVTLSCEQNLNHDAMYWYRQDPGQGLRLIYYSQIVNDFQKGDIAEGYSVSREKKESFPLTVTSAQKNPTAFYLCASSIWQGAYEQYFGPGTRLTVT.

The J gene is TRBJ1-5, the V gene TRBV30, with D possibly TRBD1 on 5 matching bases. CDR1 and CDR2 (germline): GTSNPN, SVGIG (reference sequence). The CDR3 sequence is 15 residues long. With 0 bases removed from V and 3 bases from J, the gap between germline ends came to 12 bases. CDR3 amino acids: CAWSVGQGNNQPQHF. The CDR3 region has the DNA TGTGCCTGGAGTGTAGGGCAGGGAAACAATCAGCCCCAGCATTTT.

The J gene is TRBJ2-1, the V gene TRBV5-1; 11 bases match TRBD2. J gave up 7 bases and V 3 bases, and 3 bases lay outside the gene matches. The germline V gene has CDR1 SGHRS and CDR2 YFSETQ. The CDR3 is 14 amino acids. CDR3 DNA: TGCGCCAGCAGCTCATCTAGCGGGGGGAATGAGCAGTTCTTC. It yields the protein CASSSSSGGNEQFF.

The J gene is TRBJ1-1, the V gene TRBV7-2; D is possibly TRBD1 (6 bases). The germline V gene encodes CDR1 SGHTA and CDR2 FQGNSA. The CDR3 totals 18 residues. Trimming took 1 base from V and 0 from J, leaving 18 bases between them. The CDR3 loop is CASSLGGRGSWVNTEAFF. DNA for the CDR3: TGTGCCAGCAGCTTAGGGGGTAGGGGGTCCTGGGTGAACACTGAAGCTTTCTTT.

The rearrangement links TRBV7-2 to TRBJ1-5; D is unresolved. The germline V gene encodes CDR1 SGHTA and CDR2 FQGNSA. Trimming removed 2 bases from V and 3 bases from J, with 11 bases in between. The CDR3 consists of 15 residues. The CDR3 here is CASSLWALDNQPQHF. The CDR3 DNA reads as TGTGCCAGCAGCTTATGGGCTTTAGACAATCAGCCCCAGCATTTT.

CDR3 protein: CATGQEYNSPLHF. The CDR3 bases are TGTGCCACAGGACAGGAATATAATTCACCCCTCCACTTT. The V gene is TRBV6-5, the J gene TRBJ1-6; 7 nucleotides match TRBD1. CDR1 and CDR2 from the germline V gene are MNHEY and SVGAGI. V gave up 10 bases and J gave up 4 bases; unmatched junction bases: 4. The CDR3 has 13 residues.

The chain links TRBV7-3 to TRBJ2-3, with TRBD2 matching 8 bases. V was clipped by 2 bases and J by 2 bases; unmatched bases: 3. This CDR3 has 15 amino acids. CDR1 is SGHTA, CDR2 FQGTGA, per germline. The CDR3 DNA is TGTGCCAGCAGCTTAGAGCGGGGGCCCACAGATACGCAGTATTTT. It codes for CASSLERGPTDTQYF.

J is TRBJ1-1 and V is TRBV3-1 (or the pseudogene TRBV3-2), with 8 bases aligning to TRBD1. Germline loops: CDR1 LGHDT, CDR2 YNNKEL (reference sequence). V shed 0 bases and J 5 bases; nucleotides not matched to a gene: 8. The CDR3 loop spans 16 amino acids. In DNA form, the CDR3 reads TGTGCCAGCAGCCAAGAAGGACAGGGATCTTCGACTGAAGCTTTCTTT. Translating it yields CASSQEGQGSSTEAFF.

This clone was detected only a few times. This chain joins TRBV9 and TRBJ2-5, with D maybe TRBD2 (5 bases). The CDR3 totals 14 residues. Germline CDR1 and CDR2: SGDLS and YYNGEE. The V and J ends lost 4 bases and 3 bases respectively, with 13 bases between them. Here the CDR3 DNA reads TGTGCCAGCAGCAGCGGCCCTTCCGAAGAGACCCAGTACTTC. It encodes CASSSGPSEETQYF.

The V call is TRBV6-2 or TRBV6-3, the J call TRBJ2-1, with 13 positions matching TRBD2. Unmatched junction bases numbered 7, after V lost 1 base and J lost 10 bases. The germline V gene has CDR1 MNHEY and CDR2 SVGEGT. The CDR3 length is 16 residues. The CDR3 DNA follows: TGTGCCAGCAGTTACTTAAGACTAGCGGGAGGACAAGAGCAGTTCTTC. As protein: CASSYLRLAGGQEQFF.